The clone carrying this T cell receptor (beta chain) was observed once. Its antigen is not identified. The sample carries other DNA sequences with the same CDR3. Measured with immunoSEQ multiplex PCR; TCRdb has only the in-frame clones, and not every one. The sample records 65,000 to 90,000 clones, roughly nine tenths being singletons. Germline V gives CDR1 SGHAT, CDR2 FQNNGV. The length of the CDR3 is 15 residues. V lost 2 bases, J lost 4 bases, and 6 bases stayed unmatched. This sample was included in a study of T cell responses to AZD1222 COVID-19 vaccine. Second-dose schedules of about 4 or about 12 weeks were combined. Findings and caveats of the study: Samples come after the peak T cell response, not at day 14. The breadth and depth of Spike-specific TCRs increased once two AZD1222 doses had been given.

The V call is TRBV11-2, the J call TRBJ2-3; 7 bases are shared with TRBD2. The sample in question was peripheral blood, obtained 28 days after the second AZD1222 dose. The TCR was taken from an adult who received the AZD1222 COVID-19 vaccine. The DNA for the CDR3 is TGTGCCAGCAGCTTAATACCGGGGGGAGCAGATACGCAGTATTTT. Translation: CASSLIPGGADTQYF.